A few counts support the clone carrying this T cell receptor (beta chain). Its antigen remains unidentified. The data stem from a study of T cell repertoires in cytomegalovirus infection. Study-level findings and limits: Carriers of CMV and the relevant HLA type were discriminated by public TCR beta frequency.

MiXCR, run by TCRdb on the reads, gives a single entry per CDR3 protein. The repertoire holds roughly 250,000 distinct CDR3 sequences, with approximately 22% as singletons. Material: CD8+ T cells from PBMCs. The TCR sequence derives from a human donor in good health (CMV status not recorded). Some clones in this sample may be carry-over from other donors' samples.

This chain's CDR3 is CSVGISYNEQFF. DNA for the CDR3: TGCAGCGTGGGGATCTCCTACAATGAGCAGTTCTTC. The chain combines TRBV29-1 with TRBJ2-1, with unresolved D. This CDR3 has 12 residues. With 6 bases removed from V and 0 bases from J, the gap between germline ends came to 6 bases. Germline loops: CDR1 SQVTM, CDR2 ANQGSEA.